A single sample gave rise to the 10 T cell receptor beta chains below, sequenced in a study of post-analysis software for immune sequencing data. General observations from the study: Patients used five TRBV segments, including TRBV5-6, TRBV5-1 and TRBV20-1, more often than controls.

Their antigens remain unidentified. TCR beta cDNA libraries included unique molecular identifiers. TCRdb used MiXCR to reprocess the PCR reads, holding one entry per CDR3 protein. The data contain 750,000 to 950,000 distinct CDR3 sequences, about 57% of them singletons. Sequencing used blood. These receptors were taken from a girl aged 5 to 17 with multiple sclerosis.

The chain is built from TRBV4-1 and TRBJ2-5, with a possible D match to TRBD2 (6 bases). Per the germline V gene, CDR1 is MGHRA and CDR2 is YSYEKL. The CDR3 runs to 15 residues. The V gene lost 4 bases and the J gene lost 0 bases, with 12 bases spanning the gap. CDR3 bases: TGCGCCAGCAGCCGCTTTTGGAGGGACCAAGAGACCCAGTACTTC. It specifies CASSRFWRDQETQYF.

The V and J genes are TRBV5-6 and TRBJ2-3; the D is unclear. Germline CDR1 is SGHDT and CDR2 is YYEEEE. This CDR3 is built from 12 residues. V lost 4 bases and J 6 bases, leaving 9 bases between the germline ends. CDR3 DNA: TGTGCCAGCAGCGATGCGGAGGATACGCAGTATTTT. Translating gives CASSDAEDTQYF.

Here the CDR3 DNA reads TGTGCCAGCAGCCTATACACAGGGGGCGGTTACGAGCAGTACTTC. Residues: CASSLYTGGGYEQYF. The rearrangement uses TRBV14 and TRBJ2-7; 9 bases match TRBD1. The CDR3 covers 15 residues. Germline V gene lookup returns CDR1 SGHDN and CDR2 FVKESK. V dropped 4 bases and J dropped 4; count of bases not matched to a gene: 8.

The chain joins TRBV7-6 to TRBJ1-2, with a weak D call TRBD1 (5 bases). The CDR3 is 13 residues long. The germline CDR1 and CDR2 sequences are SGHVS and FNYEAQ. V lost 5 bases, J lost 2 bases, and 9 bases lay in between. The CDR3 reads CASSKRDNYGYTF. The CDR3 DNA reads TGTGCCAGCAGCAAGAGGGACAACTATGGCTACACCTTC. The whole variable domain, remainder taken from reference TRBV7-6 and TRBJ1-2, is GAGVSQSPRYKVTKRGQDVALRCDPISGHVSLYWYRQALGQGPEFLTYFNYEAQQDKSGLPNDRFSAERPEGSISTLTIQRTEQRDSAMYRCASSKRDNYGYTFGSGTRLTVV.

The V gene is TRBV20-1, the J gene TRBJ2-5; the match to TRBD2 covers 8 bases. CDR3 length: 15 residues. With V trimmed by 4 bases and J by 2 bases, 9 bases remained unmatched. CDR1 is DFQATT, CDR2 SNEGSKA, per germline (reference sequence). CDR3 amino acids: CSAITGGADQETQYF. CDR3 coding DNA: TGCAGTGCTATAACCGGGGGGGCTGATCAAGAGACCCAGTACTTC.

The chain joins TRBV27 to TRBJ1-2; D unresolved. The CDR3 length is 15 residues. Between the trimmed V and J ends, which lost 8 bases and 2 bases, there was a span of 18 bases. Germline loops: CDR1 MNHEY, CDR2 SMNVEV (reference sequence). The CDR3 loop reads CASELPWTLNYGYTF. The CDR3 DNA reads TGTGCCAGCGAGCTCCCATGGACCCTGAACTATGGCTACACCTTC.

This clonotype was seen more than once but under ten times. The CDR3 sequence is CASSEAWDRVNIQYF. For the CDR3, the DNA is TGTGCCAGCAGTGAAGCGTGGGACAGGGTAAACATTCAGTACTTC. The V call is TRBV6-1, the J call TRBJ2-4; 9 bases are a match to TRBD1. The germline V gene has CDR1 MNHNS and CDR2 SASEGT. The V and J ends lost 0 bases and 6 bases, in that order; junction bases with no gene match: 3. This CDR3 contains 15 residues.

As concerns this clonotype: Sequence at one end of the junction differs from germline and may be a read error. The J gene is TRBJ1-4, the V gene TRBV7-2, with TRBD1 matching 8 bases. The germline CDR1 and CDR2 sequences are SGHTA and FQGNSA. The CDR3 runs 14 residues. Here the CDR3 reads CACSRRTGNEKLFF. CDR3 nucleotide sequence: TGTGCCTGCAGCCGTCGGACAGGGAATGAAAAACTGTTTTTT.

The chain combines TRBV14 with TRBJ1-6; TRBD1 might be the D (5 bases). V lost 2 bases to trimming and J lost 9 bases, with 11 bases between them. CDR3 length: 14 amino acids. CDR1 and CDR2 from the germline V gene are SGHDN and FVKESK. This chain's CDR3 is CASSQQGASSPLHF. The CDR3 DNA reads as TGTGCCAGCAGCCAACAGGGAGCATCTTCACCCCTCCACTTT.

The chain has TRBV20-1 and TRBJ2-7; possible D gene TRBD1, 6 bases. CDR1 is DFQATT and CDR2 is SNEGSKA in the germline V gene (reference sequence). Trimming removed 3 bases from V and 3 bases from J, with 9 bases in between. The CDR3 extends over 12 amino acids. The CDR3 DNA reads TGCAGTGCTAGGGTGGACAGCTACGAGCAGTACTTC. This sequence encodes CSARVDSYEQYF.